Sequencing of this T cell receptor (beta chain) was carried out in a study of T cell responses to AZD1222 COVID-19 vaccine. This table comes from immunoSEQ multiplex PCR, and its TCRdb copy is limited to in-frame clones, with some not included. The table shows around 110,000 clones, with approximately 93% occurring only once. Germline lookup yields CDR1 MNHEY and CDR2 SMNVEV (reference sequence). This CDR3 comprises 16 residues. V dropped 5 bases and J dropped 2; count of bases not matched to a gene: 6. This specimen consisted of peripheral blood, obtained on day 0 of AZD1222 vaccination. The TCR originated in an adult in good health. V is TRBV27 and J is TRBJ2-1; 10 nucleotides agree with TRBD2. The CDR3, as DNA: TGTGCCAGCAGTCGTAGCGGGAGGCCTACCTACAATGAGCAGTTCTTC. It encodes CASSRSGRPTYNEQFF.